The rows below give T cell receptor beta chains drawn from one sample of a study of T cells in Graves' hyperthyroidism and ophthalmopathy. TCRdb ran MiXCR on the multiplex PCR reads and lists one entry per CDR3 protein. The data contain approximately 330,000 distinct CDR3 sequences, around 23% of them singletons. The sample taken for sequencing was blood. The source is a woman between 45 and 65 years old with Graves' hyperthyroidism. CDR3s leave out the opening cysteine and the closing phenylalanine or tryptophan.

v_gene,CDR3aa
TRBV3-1,ASSQEGARTEAF
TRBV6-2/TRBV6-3,ASRDGNIQY
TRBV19,ASTEQPDEQY
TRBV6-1,ASSGFLGTGVNEQF
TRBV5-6,ASSHPRRGEQY
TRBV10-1,ASSKTTGHNTEAF
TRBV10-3,AISSGRQSYNEQF
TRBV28,ASSFRRSNQPQH
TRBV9,ASSVNSGDGELF
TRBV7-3,ASSLLRDRDSYEQY
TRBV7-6,ASSRGQGLYEQY